The 17 T cell receptor beta chains in this list originate from one sample, sequenced in a study of CD8+ T cells in alopecia areata. The treatment denotes: oral pan-JAK inhibitor, 5-10 mg twice daily. cDNA serving as the sequencing template came from extracted, reverse transcribed RNA. Profiled with immunoSEQ multiplex PCR; TCRdb holds only in-frame clones, not every one. The table has some 98,000 clones, roughly three fifths seen once. Material: CD8+ T cells sorted from blood, obtained at week 4, from a patient treated with tofacitinib. The receptors stem from a human donor with alopecia areata.

This clone was counted a few times. This chain links TRBV5-1 with TRBJ2-5, with TRBD2 matching over 13 bases. CDR1 and CDR2 (germline): SGHRS, YFSETQ. Unmatched junction bases numbered 5, after V lost 3 bases and J lost 3 bases. This CDR3 has 16 amino acids. In DNA, the CDR3 is TGCGCCAGCAGCTCTTGGACTAGCGGGGGAGAAGAGACCCAGTACTTC. Its protein is CASSSWTSGGEETQYF.

This clone has just one count. The chain combines TRBV5-4 with TRBJ2-3; D is perhaps TRBD1 or TRBD2 (6 bases each). Trimming left V 1 base short and J 0 bases short, with 12 bases between. Germline values: CDR1 SGHNT, CDR2 YYREEE (reference sequence). The CDR3 length is 16 residues. The CDR3 loop is CASSLHPGASTDTQYF. The CDR3 region has the DNA TGTGCCAGCAGCTTGCATCCGGGGGCCAGCACAGATACGCAGTATTTT.

This clone has just one count. This chain joins TRBV27 and TRBJ2-5, with 8 bases fitting TRBD2. Per the germline V gene, CDR1 is MNHEY and CDR2 is SMNVEV (reference sequence). CDR3 length equals 14 residues. V dropped 4 bases and J dropped 8; count of bases not matched to a gene: 9. CDR3 region: CASSSGTSSSTQYF. In DNA, the CDR3 is TGTGCCAGCAGTTCTGGGACTAGTAGTTCAACCCAGTACTTC.

Only a few counts were recorded for this clone. The rearrangement uses TRBV6-1 and TRBJ2-2, with 8 bases lining up with TRBD2. After removal of 11 bases from V and 5 bases from J, the junction contained 13 bases not matched to a gene. This CDR3 is built from 15 residues. The germline CDR1 and CDR2 sequences are MNHNS and SASEGT. In DNA, the CDR3 is TGTGCCTGTCCCCGGGCGGGGGGCGATACCGGGGAGCTGTTTTTT. Amino acid sequence: CACPRAGGDTGELFF.

The genes are TRBV9 and TRBJ1-1, with D possibly matching TRBD1 (6 bases). CDR3 length: 15 residues. V shed 1 base and J shed 1 base, with 11 bases lying between them. Germline V CDR1 and CDR2: SGDLS, YYNGEE. The CDR3 region is CASSVKGQSNTEAFF. CDR3 DNA: TGTGCCAGCAGCGTAAAAGGACAGTCGAACACTGAAGCTTTCTTT.

The V gene is TRBV29-1, the J gene TRBJ2-7; tentatively, D is TRBD2 (5 bases). Deletions cut 1 base from V and 0 bases from J, with 10 bases between. In germline, CDR1 is SQVTM, CDR2 ANQGSEA. The CDR3 has 14 residues. Here the CDR3 DNA reads TGCAGCGTTGAAGGGCCGGGGAACTCCTACGAGCAGTACTTC. It translates to CSVEGPGNSYEQYF.

The V call is TRBV5-1, the J call TRBJ1-1, with 7 bases matching TRBD1. V lost 0 bases, J lost 7 bases, and 9 bases stayed unmatched. The CDR3 runs 15 residues. Per germline, CDR1 SGHRS and CDR2 YFSETQ. CDR3 sequence reads: CASSLASWTGGEAFF. Written as DNA, the CDR3 is TGCGCCAGCAGCTTGGCCAGTTGGACAGGCGGTGAAGCTTTCTTT. The full variable domain, in which reference TRBV5-1 and TRBJ1-1 provide the parts outside the CDR3, is KAGVTQTPRYLIKTRGQQVTLSCSPISGHRSVSWYQQTPGQGLQFLFEYFSETQRNKGNFPGRFSGRQFSNSRSEMNVSTLELGDSALYLCASSLASWTGGEAFFGQGTRLTVV.

The chain recombines TRBV29-1 with TRBJ1-1; 10 bases are shared with TRBD1. The CDR3 runs 15 residues. The germline gives CDR1 SQVTM, CDR2 ANQGSEA. V dropped 1 base and J dropped 4; count of bases not matched to a gene: 6. The CDR3 DNA sequence: TGCAGCGTTGAAGGGTCTTGGACAGGGGGCACTGAAGCTTTCTTT. It codes for CSVEGSWTGGTEAFF.

V usage is TRBV5-6 and J usage is TRBJ1-2; tentative D call: TRBD1 (5 bases). This CDR3 comprises 15 residues. Germline CDR1 SGHDT, CDR2 YYEEEE. V gave up 1 base and J gave up 6 bases, with 16 bases separating them. CDR3 sequence: CASSLSTGHRDGYTF. DNA of the CDR3: TGTGCCAGCAGCTTGAGCACCGGACATCGGGATGGCTACACCTTC.

This clone was detected only a few times. The gene calls are TRBV19 and TRBJ1-5; no reliable D call. Between the trimmed V and J ends, which lost 5 bases and 2 bases, there was a span of 13 bases. The CDR3 contains 15 residues. The germline V gene has CDR1 LNHDA and CDR2 SQIVND (reference sequence). The CDR3 coding sequence is TGTGCCAGTAGTCTTCAACCCGGCGGCAATCAGCCCCAGCATTTT. It codes for CASSLQPGGNQPQHF.

This clone was seen repeatedly, ten times or more. The chain recombines TRBV10-3 with TRBJ2-7; D remains unclear. This CDR3 has 12 amino acids. V lost 6 bases and J 4 bases, leaving 10 bases between the germline ends. Germline V lookup: CDR1 ENHRY, CDR2 SYGVKD. The CDR3 DNA sequence: TGTGCCATCAGGGCGACGGATTACGAGCAGTACTTC. Protein: CAIRATDYEQYF.

DNA for the CDR3: TGTGCTAGTGGTTTGGCAGGGTCGACTCAGCCCCAGCATTTT. This gives the protein CASGLAGSTQPQHF. This chain links TRBV12-5 with TRBJ1-5, with D possibly matching TRBD1 (5 bases). Trimming removed 1 base at V and 6 bases at J, with 10 bases between. Germline V gene sequence: CDR1 LGHNT, CDR2 FRNRAP. This CDR3 is 14 amino acids long.

V and J are TRBV5-7 and TRBJ2-5; 9 positions agree with TRBD1. TRBV5-7 is treated as an ORF (open reading frame) with a function not yet certain. V lost 4 bases to trimming and J lost 3 bases; unmatched junction nucleotides: 4. This CDR3 spans 14 amino acids. CDR3 bases: TGTGCCAGCAGCGACGACAGGGGGGAAGAGACCCAGTACTTC. Amino acids: CASSDDRGEETQYF.

This chain uses TRBV7-9 with TRBJ2-7; tentatively, D is TRBD2 (6 bases). Germline CDR1 reads SEHNR; CDR2 reads FQNEAQ (reference sequence). This CDR3 comprises 15 residues. V gave up 1 base and J gave up 2 bases, with 12 bases separating them. The CDR3 DNA follows: TGTGCCAGCAGCTTAGACCCGGGACTGGCCTACGAGCAGTACTTC. Translation: CASSLDPGLAYEQYF.

The CDR3 DNA reads TGTGCCAGCAGCCAACAGGGCGCGAGCTATGGCTACACCTTC. It is translated as CASSQQGASYGYTF. The V gene is TRBV9, the J gene TRBJ1-2, with a weak D call TRBD1 (6 bases). CDR1 and CDR2 (germline): SGDLS, YYNGEE. The V and J ends lost 4 bases and 4 bases respectively, with 14 bases between them. This CDR3 comprises 14 residues.

V and J are TRBV7-6 and TRBJ1-1; D is undetermined. Germline V gene lookup returns CDR1 SGHVS and CDR2 FNYEAQ. V dropped 1 base and J dropped 0 bases, with 9 bases sitting between them. This CDR3 spans 15 amino acids. The CDR3 sequence is CASSLGPGMNTEAFF. CDR3 DNA sequence: TGTGCCAGCAGCTTAGGTCCGGGCATGAACACTGAAGCTTTCTTT.

The genes are TRBV18 and TRBJ1-1; the D gene is possibly TRBD1 (5 bases). CDR1 and CDR2 from the germline V gene are KGHSH and LQKENI. This CDR3 spans 19 amino acids. Trimming shortened V by 2 bases and J by 0 bases, and 22 bases separated the two germline ends. CDR3 DNA sequence: TGTGCCAGCTCACCATCTCCCGGGACGGATCCTTTCGTGAACACTGAAGCTTTCTTT. Residues: CASSPSPGTDPFVNTEAFF.